The rows below give T cell receptor beta chains drawn from one sample of a study of post-analysis software for immune sequencing data. Via MiXCR, TCRdb re-called the PCR reads, giving one row per CDR3 protein. The table includes roughly 600,000 distinct CDR3 sequences, around 47% detected once. The sample comprised blood. All receptors derive from a girl aged 10 to 17 with multiple sclerosis. CDR3s include the opening cysteine and the closing phenylalanine or tryptophan. The order of the fields is J gene, V gene, clone size, D gene, CDR3 DNA, CDR3 protein. D genes are given only for firm matches. Size is omitted from some rows. Given values are once, few, many or a class for expanded clones.

J gene: TRBJ2-1
V gene: TRBV2
clone size: few
D gene: TRBD1
CDR3 DNA: TGTGCCAGCAGTAGGGACAGTAGTTCCAATGAGCAGTTCTTC
CDR3 protein: CASSRDSSSNEQFF

J gene: TRBJ2-3
V gene: TRBV7-8
clone size: -
D gene: -
CDR3 DNA: TGTGCCAGCAGCTTATCGGAGCAGGCAGATACGCAGTATTTT
CDR3 protein: CASSLSEQADTQYF

J gene: TRBJ2-5
V gene: TRBV10-3
clone size: -
D gene: TRBD2
CDR3 DNA: TGTGCCATCGGGAGCGGGGGGGAGACCCAGTACTTC
CDR3 protein: CAIGSGGETQYF

J gene: TRBJ2-1
V gene: TRBV24-1
clone size: -
D gene: TRBD2
CDR3 DNA: TGTGCCACCAGTTCACTAGCGGATAACAATGGGCAGTTCTTC
CDR3 protein: CATSSLADNNGQFF

J gene: TRBJ2-1
V gene: TRBV29-1
clone size: -
D gene: -
CDR3 DNA: TGCAGCGTTGAAAACAGGGAGAGTGAGCAGTTCTTC
CDR3 protein: CSVENRESEQFF

J gene: TRBJ2-2
V gene: TRBV2
clone size: -
D gene: -
CDR3 DNA: TGTGCCATAGACAGGCAGAACACCGGGGAGCTGTTTTTT
CDR3 protein: CAIDRQNTGELFF

J gene: TRBJ2-1
V gene: TRBV6-1
clone size: few
D gene: TRBD1
CDR3 DNA: TGTGCCAGCAGTGCTTATCAGGGGGCCTACAATGAGCAGTTCTTC
CDR3 protein: CASSAYQGAYNEQFF

J gene: TRBJ2-7
V gene: TRBV20-1
clone size: few
D gene: TRBD1
CDR3 DNA: TGCAGTGCTAGAGATCGGCAGGGGGACCCCTACGAGCAGTACTTC
CDR3 protein: CSARDRQGDPYEQYF

J gene: TRBJ2-4
V gene: TRBV20-1
clone size: -
D gene: -
CDR3 DNA: TGCAGTGCTTTTGACCTAGCCAAAAACATTCAGTACTTC
CDR3 protein: CSAFDLAKNIQYF

J gene: TRBJ2-7
V gene: TRBV7-6
clone size: -
D gene: TRBD1
CDR3 DNA: TGTGCCAGCAGCTTAGTCGGGACAGGGGGTGCCTACGAGCAGTACTTC
CDR3 protein: CASSLVGTGGAYEQYF

J gene: TRBJ2-2
V gene: TRBV5-1
clone size: -
D gene: -
CDR3 DNA: TGCGCCAGCAGCTGGTGGGGAACCGGGGAGCTGTTTTTT
CDR3 protein: CASSWWGTGELFF

J gene: TRBJ2-7
V gene: TRBV20-1
clone size: few
D gene: -
CDR3 DNA: TGCAGTGCTAGAGCGACTTACCCAACCTACGAGCAGTACTTC
CDR3 protein: CSARATYPTYEQYF

J gene: TRBJ2-3
V gene: TRBV7-2
clone size: few
D gene: TRBD2
CDR3 DNA: TGTGCCAGCAGCCCTCCGGGACTAGCGGGCGTACTTACTAGCACAGATACGCAGTATTTT
CDR3 protein: CASSPPGLAGVLTSTDTQYF

J gene: TRBJ2-3
V gene: TRBV3-1
clone size: -
D gene: TRBD2
CDR3 DNA: TGTGCCAGCAGCCAAAGACCTAGCGGTTTTCTTAGCACAGATACGCAGTATTTT
CDR3 protein: CASSQRPSGFLSTDTQYF

J gene: TRBJ1-2
V gene: TRBV20-1
clone size: -
D gene: -
CDR3 DNA: TGCAGTGCTAGGGGGGAGGGTTATGGCTACACCTTC
CDR3 protein: CSARGEGYGYTF

J gene: TRBJ2-7
V gene: TRBV6-2/TRBV6-3
clone size: -
D gene: TRBD1
CDR3 DNA: TGTGCCAGCAGTTACCTATTAGGACAGGGGGCGTTGGACGAGCAGTACTTC
CDR3 protein: CASSYLLGQGALDEQYF

J gene: TRBJ1-1
V gene: TRBV20-1
clone size: -
D gene: -
CDR3 DNA: TGCAGTGCTAGACCCTTTAACCTGAACACTGAAGCTTTCTTT
CDR3 protein: CSARPFNLNTEAFF

J gene: TRBJ2-1
V gene: TRBV4-1
clone size: -
D gene: TRBD2
CDR3 DNA: TGCGCCAGCAGCCAAGAAGGCCTAGCGGGAGGGCGAGTGTACAATGAGCAGTTCTTC
CDR3 protein: CASSQEGLAGGRVYNEQFF

J gene: TRBJ2-3
V gene: TRBV12-3/TRBV12-4
clone size: -
D gene: -
CDR3 DNA: TGTGCCAGCAGTTTAGGTGGCATGATCACAGATACGCAGTATTTT
CDR3 protein: CASSLGGMITDTQYF

J gene: TRBJ1-1
V gene: TRBV3-1
clone size: -
D gene: -
CDR3 DNA: TGTGCCAGCAGCCAAGGTATACAGACAACTGAAGCTTTCTTT
CDR3 protein: CASSQGIQTTEAFF

J gene: TRBJ2-5
V gene: TRBV18
clone size: -
D gene: TRBD2
CDR3 DNA: TGTGCCAGCTCACTGTCTGGTAGCGGGAGACAAGAGACCCAGTACTTC
CDR3 protein: CASSLSGSGRQETQYF

J gene: TRBJ2-4
V gene: TRBV7-9
clone size: -
D gene: -
CDR3 DNA: TGTGCCAGCAACTTCAATTCCGGCGACATTCAGTACTTC
CDR3 protein: CASNFNSGDIQYF

J gene: TRBJ2-1
V gene: TRBV12-3/TRBV12-4
clone size: few
D gene: -
CDR3 DNA: TGTGCCAGCAGCCTCTCCCTCTACAATGAGCAGTTCTTC
CDR3 protein: CASSLSLYNEQFF

J gene: TRBJ2-5
V gene: TRBV9
clone size: -
D gene: -
CDR3 DNA: TGTGTCAGCAGTGCCGACAGGCCTCAAGAGACCCAGTACTTC
CDR3 protein: CVSSADRPQETQYF

J gene: TRBJ1-5
V gene: TRBV7-9
clone size: -
D gene: TRBD1
CDR3 DNA: TGTGCCAGCAGCCTCGACAGGGGCGATCGGCAGCCCCAGCATTTT
CDR3 protein: CASSLDRGDRQPQHF

J gene: TRBJ1-5
V gene: TRBV12-3/TRBV12-4
clone size: few
D gene: -
CDR3 DNA: TGTGCCAGCAGCCGCTTGGGGGGGATAAGCAATCAGCCCCAGCATTTT
CDR3 protein: CASSRLGGISNQPQHF

J gene: TRBJ2-3
V gene: TRBV20-1
clone size: -
D gene: TRBD2
CDR3 DNA: TGCAGTGCTACCCATGTCACTTCCGCGGGGGGAGATACGCAGTATTTT
CDR3 protein: CSATHVTSAGGDTQYF

J gene: TRBJ2-5
V gene: TRBV10-1
clone size: -
D gene: -
CDR3 DNA: TGCGCCAGCAGTGAGTCCGGGGCCGGGGGCTCGCGAGAGACCCAGTACTTC
CDR3 protein: CASSESGAGGSRETQYF

J gene: TRBJ2-4
V gene: TRBV7-8
clone size: -
D gene: TRBD2
CDR3 DNA: TGTGCCAGCAGCTTCCTTGGCGGGGGAACCAAAAACATTCAGTACTTC
CDR3 protein: CASSFLGGGTKNIQYF

J gene: TRBJ2-3
V gene: TRBV10-2
clone size: few
D gene: -
CDR3 DNA: TGCGCCAGCAGAGCGACTACCTCTCCCACAGATACGCAGTATTTT
CDR3 protein: CASRATTSPTDTQYF

J gene: TRBJ1-5
V gene: TRBV12-3/TRBV12-4
clone size: -
D gene: -
CDR3 DNA: TGTGCCAGCAGTTTTTTCCCTCAGCCCCAGCATTTT
CDR3 protein: CASSFFPQPQHF

J gene: TRBJ2-1
V gene: TRBV11-3
clone size: -
D gene: -
CDR3 DNA: TGTGCCAGCAGCACCTTGTGGGGCTACAATGAGCAGTTCTTC
CDR3 protein: CASSTLWGYNEQFF

J gene: TRBJ2-7
V gene: TRBV7-9
clone size: few
D gene: TRBD2
CDR3 DNA: TGTGCCAGCAGCTATAGCGGGAAGACCTACGAGCAGTACTTC
CDR3 protein: CASSYSGKTYEQYF

J gene: TRBJ2-7
V gene: TRBV7-2
clone size: -
D gene: -
CDR3 DNA: TGTGCCAGCAGCTTAGGTTACGCTTCCTACGAGCAGTACTTC
CDR3 protein: CASSLGYASYEQYF

J gene: TRBJ2-3
V gene: TRBV5-1
clone size: few
D gene: TRBD2
CDR3 DNA: TGCGCCAGCAGCTTTCAACGAGCGGGGGGCACAGATACGCAGTATTTT
CDR3 protein: CASSFQRAGGTDTQYF

J gene: TRBJ1-2
V gene: TRBV12-3/TRBV12-4
clone size: -
D gene: -
CDR3 DNA: TGTGCCAGCAGCCCGGACAGACGATGCTATGGCTACACCTTC
CDR3 protein: CASSPDRRCYGYTF

J gene: TRBJ1-1
V gene: TRBV10-3
clone size: -
D gene: -
CDR3 DNA: TGTGCCATCAGATACGGGGGTCTGTACACTGAAGCTTTCTTT
CDR3 protein: CAIRYGGLYTEAFF

J gene: TRBJ2-3
V gene: TRBV10-3
clone size: -
D gene: -
CDR3 DNA: TGTGCCATCAGCGCCGGGAGCACAGATACGCAGTATTTT
CDR3 protein: CAISAGSTDTQYF

J gene: TRBJ1-2
V gene: TRBV15
clone size: -
D gene: TRBD1
CDR3 DNA: TGTGCCACCAGCACCATACAGGGGGCCAGCTATGGCTACACCTTC
CDR3 protein: CATSTIQGASYGYTF

J gene: TRBJ2-3
V gene: TRBV19
clone size: few
D gene: -
CDR3 DNA: TGTGCCAGTACTCACACAGATACGCAGTATTTT
CDR3 protein: CASTHTDTQYF

J gene: TRBJ2-7
V gene: TRBV10-3
clone size: -
D gene: TRBD1
CDR3 DNA: TGTGCCATCAGTCCTTCGGGACAGGCGTCCTACGAGCAGTACTTC
CDR3 protein: CAISPSGQASYEQYF

J gene: TRBJ2-3
V gene: TRBV9
clone size: -
D gene: -
CDR3 DNA: TGTGCCAGCAGCATGGGGGCTAGCGGATACCAACTCACAGATACGCAGTATTTT
CDR3 protein: CASSMGASGYQLTDTQYF

J gene: TRBJ2-1
V gene: TRBV12-3/TRBV12-4
clone size: many
D gene: TRBD2
CDR3 DNA: TGTGCCAGCAGTTCCGGGACTAGCGGATTCCTATGGGGCAATGAGCAGTTCTTC
CDR3 protein: CASSSGTSGFLWGNEQFF

J gene: TRBJ2-5
V gene: TRBV12-3/TRBV12-4
clone size: -
D gene: TRBD2
CDR3 DNA: TGTGCCAGCAGGGCGGGAGGGACCCAGTACTTC
CDR3 protein: CASRAGGTQYF

J gene: TRBJ2-5
V gene: TRBV4-2
clone size: few
D gene: -
CDR3 DNA: TGTGCCAGCAGCCAAGGGCCCCCCTCGGGGGGCGAGACCCAGTACTTC
CDR3 protein: CASSQGPPSGGETQYF

J gene: TRBJ2-5
V gene: TRBV20-1
clone size: -
D gene: -
CDR3 DNA: TGCAGCGGACTCGTGGGGGAGACCCAGTACTTC
CDR3 protein: CSGLVGETQYF

J gene: TRBJ1-2
V gene: TRBV4-1
clone size: -
D gene: TRBD1
CDR3 DNA: TGCGCCAGCAGGCGGGACAGGGACTACACCTTC
CDR3 protein: CASRRDRDYTF

J gene: TRBJ2-4
V gene: TRBV7-6
clone size: -
D gene: -
CDR3 DNA: TGTGCCAGCAGCCTAGGGACCGGAGAGACTTCGGTGCAGTACTTC
CDR3 protein: CASSLGTGETSVQYF

J gene: TRBJ1-2
V gene: TRBV7-9
clone size: -
D gene: TRBD1
CDR3 DNA: TGTGCCAGCAACGTACTTTCGGACAGGGGAAGGGGCTACACCTTC
CDR3 protein: CASNVLSDRGRGYTF

J gene: TRBJ2-3
V gene: TRBV4-2
clone size: -
D gene: TRBD2
CDR3 DNA: TGTGCCAGCAGCCAACACCCGACTAGCGGGATCACAGATACGCAGTATTTT
CDR3 protein: CASSQHPTSGITDTQYF

J gene: TRBJ1-2
V gene: TRBV10-3
clone size: -
D gene: TRBD1
CDR3 DNA: TGTGCCATCAGTGAGTCTTCAAGGACAGGGAACTATGGCTACACCTTC
CDR3 protein: CAISESSRTGNYGYTF

J gene: TRBJ2-1
V gene: TRBV4-1
clone size: -
D gene: -
CDR3 DNA: TGCGCCAGCAGCCAGGTTGGCTTTGAGCAGTTCTTC
CDR3 protein: CASSQVGFEQFF

J gene: TRBJ2-1
V gene: TRBV7-2
clone size: -
D gene: -
CDR3 DNA: TGTACCAGCAGCTTCTCAGGGTTTTGGGAGCAGTTCTTC
CDR3 protein: CTSSFSGFWEQFF

J gene: TRBJ2-3
V gene: TRBV6-5
clone size: -
D gene: -
CDR3 DNA: TGTGCCAGCAGTTACTCAGTCGGGACAGATACGCAGTATTTT
CDR3 protein: CASSYSVGTDTQYF